These 30 T cell receptor beta chains originate from one sample sequenced in a study of human T cells and chemical hapten exposure. TCRdb used MiXCR to reprocess the RACE reads, holding one entry per CDR3 protein. The sample holds about 300,000 distinct CDR3 sequences; 4.5% to 5.5% are singletons and the top ten take more than 8%. Specified time point: pre-sensitization, week 0. Treatment meaning: therapeutic diphenylcyclopropenone sensitization with weekly scalp DPC. This sample comprised whole blood, obtained in connection with sensitization to the hapten diphenylcyclopropenone (DPC). Receptors originate from a woman between 18 and 29 years old with alopecia areata. Some clones in this sample may be carry-over from other donors' samples.

This clonotype has at least ten counts. The chain joins TRBV7-8 to TRBJ1-1; D remains unclear. The CDR3 extends over 15 amino acids. Germline V gene data show CDR1 as SGHVS and CDR2 as FQNEAQ. V was pared by 9 bases and J by 5 bases, with 22 bases between. CDR3 amino acids: CASGPSLPGFTEAFF. CDR3 coding DNA: TGTGCCAGTGGACCTAGCCTCCCCGGTTTTACTGAAGCTTTCTTT.

The gene calls are TRBV15 and TRBJ1-6; 11 nucleotides align to TRBD1. Germline V gives CDR1 LNHNV, CDR2 YYDKDF (reference sequence). J lost 10 bases, V lost 4 bases, and 6 bases had no gene match. CDR3 length equals 15 residues. CDR3 residues: CATSTRTGGDSPLHF. In nucleotides, the CDR3 is TGTGCCACCAGCACGCGGACAGGGGGCGACTCACCCCTCCACTTT.

In its sample, this clonotype was seen a few times. The V and J genes are TRBV20-1 and TRBJ1-4; D remains ambiguous. The CDR3 loop spans 15 amino acids. The V gene's germline CDR1 is DFQATT and CDR2 SNEGSKA (reference sequence). Trimming cost V 8 bases and J 0 bases, with 16 bases left between them. This CDR3 reads CSTSTPDATNEKLFF. CDR3 DNA sequence: TGCAGTACGTCTACACCAGACGCAACTAATGAAAAACTGTTTTTT.

In this sample, this clonotype turned up a few times. The chain carries TRBV4-2 and TRBJ2-6; D gene unclear. Trimming cost V 2 bases and J 0 bases, with 11 bases left between them. This CDR3 is built from 17 residues. Germline V gene data show CDR1 as LGHNA and CDR2 as YNFKEQ. CDR3 amino acids: CASSQSSLSSGANVLTF. The CDR3 DNA is TGTGCCAGCAGCCAATCATCCTTAAGCTCTGGGGCCAACGTCCTGACTTTC.

This sequence joins TRBV27 and TRBJ1-5; 9 nucleotides line up with TRBD1. CDR1 and CDR2 from the germline V gene are MNHEY and SMNVEV (reference sequence). There are 14 residues in the CDR3. With 8 bases clipped from V and 3 bases from J, the junction kept 5 bases outside the gene matches. Here the CDR3 DNA reads TGTGCCAGCGGAGGGACAGGGTACAATCAGCCCCAGCATTTT. As protein: CASGGTGYNQPQHF.

This rearrangement joins TRBV7-2 to TRBJ2-1, with TRBD2 as a possible D gene (7 bases). The germline V and J ends were trimmed by 5 bases and 6 bases, with 17 bases remaining between them. Germline V gives CDR1 SGHTA, CDR2 FQGNSA. The CDR3 runs 15 residues. The CDR3 spells CASSPLGLGGNEQFF. CDR3 nucleotide sequence: TGTGCCAGCAGCCCCCTTGGACTAGGGGGCAATGAGCAGTTCTTC.

This chain connects TRBV7-9 to TRBJ1-2; D ambiguous. The CDR3 spans 12 residues. Trimming took off 6 bases at V and 6 bases at J, with 11 bases between the two ends. Germline CDR1 reads SEHNR; CDR2 reads FQNEAQ (reference sequence). CDR3 loop: CASSIVSDGYTF. CDR3 coding DNA: TGTGCCAGCAGTATCGTTTCGGATGGCTACACCTTC.

This clonotype was counted ten times or more. The V gene is TRBV7-9, the J gene TRBJ1-1; D not certain. The CDR3 extends over 15 amino acids. Trimming shortened V by 5 bases and J by 4 bases, and 17 bases separated the two germline ends. Germline loops: CDR1 SEHNR, CDR2 FQNEAQ (reference sequence). This CDR3 is CASSPPRARSTEAFF. CDR3 in DNA: TGTGCCAGCAGCCCGCCCCGGGCCCGGAGCACTGAAGCTTTCTTT.

J is TRBJ2-3 and V is TRBV29-1; 7 nucleotides line up with TRBD2. The CDR3 runs to 13 residues. Unmatched junction bases numbered 10, after V lost 4 bases and J lost 9 bases. Germline V lookup: CDR1 SQVTM, CDR2 ANQGSEA. DNA for the CDR3: TGCAGCGTTGCGGCGGGGGAGCGCCGGACGCAGTATTTT. It is translated as CSVAAGERRTQYF.

At least ten counts were recorded for this clonotype. The rearrangement uses TRBV4-3 and TRBJ1-6; the D is unclear. Looked up from germline, CDR1 is LGHNA and CDR2 is YSLEER. CDR3 size: 15 residues. The V end was cut by 2 bases, the J end by 4 bases, with 9 bases between. The CDR3 loop reads CASSQTADYNSPLHF. In DNA form, the CDR3 reads TGCGCCAGCAGCCAAACAGCCGATTATAATTCACCCCTCCACTTT.

The chain has TRBV5-1 and TRBJ2-5, with D perhaps TRBD1 (6 bases). Trimming cost V 2 bases and J 2 bases, with 10 bases left between them. CDR3 size: 14 residues. Per the germline V gene, CDR1 is SGHRS and CDR2 is YFSETQ. The CDR3 reads CASSFGGEQETQYF. The CDR3 DNA is TGCGCCAGCAGCTTTGGGGGCGAGCAAGAGACCCAGTACTTC. The complete variable domain, with remaining parts taken from reference TRBV5-1 and TRBJ2-5, reads KAGVTQTPRYLIKTRGQQVTLSCSPISGHRSVSWYQQTPGQGLQFLFEYFSETQRNKGNFPGRFSGRQFSNSRSEMNVSTLELGDSALYLCASSFGGEQETQYFGPGTRLLVL.

The CDR3 sequence: CASSSSQGGDEKLFF. DNA for the CDR3: TGCGCCAGCAGCTCATCCCAGGGGGGGGATGAAAAACTGTTTTTT. The chain employs TRBV5-1 and TRBJ1-4; 7 nucleotides match TRBD1. CDR3 length: 15 residues. J lost 6 bases, V lost 3 bases, and 8 bases had no gene match. Germline V CDR1 and CDR2: SGHRS, YFSETQ.

In this sample, this clonotype turned up a few times. The CDR3 here is CASSEQDPSYNEQFF. In DNA, the CDR3 is TGTGCCAGCAGTGAGCAGGACCCTTCCTACAATGAGCAGTTCTTC. This chain joins TRBV2 and TRBJ2-1; D remains unclear. The CDR3 consists of 15 residues. The germline V gene has CDR1 SNHLY and CDR2 FYNNEI. V was shortened by 3 bases and J by 1 base, with 10 bases between the two germline ends.

The J gene is TRBJ1-2, the V gene TRBV5-1, with TRBD1 identical over 7 bases. This CDR3 region has 14 residues. Germline lookup yields CDR1 SGHRS and CDR2 YFSETQ. With V trimmed by 4 bases and J by 3 bases, 6 bases remained unmatched. The CDR3 DNA reads TGCGCCAGCAGCCTTACAGGGGTCGACTATGGCTACACCTTC. Its translation: CASSLTGVDYGYTF.

This clonotype was observed at least ten times. This sequence joins TRBV7-8 and TRBJ2-1, with TRBD2 matching over 9 bases. The germline gives CDR1 SGHVS, CDR2 FQNEAQ. There are 16 residues in the CDR3. V shed 1 base, J shed 6 bases, and the junction held 7 bases outside the gene matches. CDR3 loop: CASSLVGRGGRNEQFF. CDR3 nucleotide sequence: TGTGCCAGCAGCTTAGTAGGGCGGGGGGGCCGCAATGAGCAGTTCTTC. Variable domain in full (rest from reference TRBV7-8 and TRBJ2-1): GAGVSQSPRYKVAKRGQDVALRCDPISGHVSLFWYQQALGQGPEFLTYFQNEAQLDKSGLPSDRFFAERPEGSVSTLKIQRTQQEDSAVYLCASSLVGRGGRNEQFFGPGTRLTVL.

This clonotype was found many times. This chain joins TRBV29-1 and TRBJ2-7; D gene ambiguous. Germline loops: CDR1 SQVTM, CDR2 ANQGSEA. The CDR3 sequence is 15 residues long. Trimming removed 0 bases at V and 5 bases at J, with 17 bases between. Here the CDR3 DNA reads TGCAGCGTTGAAGAAAGCCCACGGGTCACCCACGAGCAGTACTTC. It yields the protein CSVEESPRVTHEQYF.

This clonotype was detected many times. The rearrangement uses TRBV7-2 and TRBJ2-3, with unresolved D. The CDR3 sequence is 14 residues long. The V gene lost 6 bases and the J gene lost 6 bases, with 16 bases spanning the gap. The V gene's germline CDR1 is SGHTA and CDR2 FQGNSA. CDR3 protein: CASRRGHHSDTQYF. The DNA of the CDR3 is TGTGCCAGCAGACGAGGCCATCACTCCGATACGCAGTATTTT.

This clonotype was picked up many times. CDR3 amino acids: CSAEILPGPIRTDTQYF. CDR3 DNA: TGCAGTGCCGAGATTTTACCGGGACCCATTAGGACAGATACGCAGTATTTT. V gene TRBV20-1 combines with J gene TRBJ2-3; the D call may be TRBD1 or TRBD2 (5 bases each). V was trimmed by 6 bases and J by 3 bases, leaving 25 bases between them. The germline V gene encodes CDR1 DFQATT and CDR2 SNEGSKA (reference sequence). The CDR3 contains 17 residues.

This clonotype was seen ten or more times. V is TRBV2 and J is TRBJ1-6; D is perhaps TRBD1 (5 bases). Between the trimmed V and J ends, which lost 2 bases and 9 bases, there was a span of 8 bases. The CDR3 consists of 13 residues. Germline-derived CDR1 and CDR2 are SNHLY and FYNNEI. Written as DNA, the CDR3 is TGTGCCAGCAGTGAACTGGGGGGTTCACCCCTCCACTTT. As protein: CASSELGGSPLHF.

This clonotype was seen only a few times. The rearrangement joins TRBV20-1 to TRBJ2-7; D not resolved. The CDR3 length is 11 residues. Trimming pared 3 bases from V and 6 bases from J, leaving 9 bases between. The V gene's germline CDR1 is DFQATT and CDR2 SNEGSKA (reference sequence). CDR3 sequence: CSASPMGEQYF. The DNA of the CDR3 is TGCAGTGCTAGCCCGATGGGCGAGCAGTACTTC.

This clonotype was seen repeatedly, ten times or more. The genes are TRBV2 and TRBJ2-7, with 7 bases identical to TRBD1. The CDR3 covers 11 residues. From germline, CDR1 is SNHLY and CDR2 FYNNEI. Trimming cost V 6 bases and J 5 bases; bases outside gene matches: 1. CDR3 sequence reads: CASRGTDEQYF. DNA of the CDR3: TGTGCCAGCAGGGGGACAGACGAGCAGTACTTC. Full variable domain (outside the CDR3, taken from reference TRBV2 and TRBJ2-7): EPEVTQTPSHQVTQMGQEVILRCVPISNHLYFYWYRQILGQKVEFLVSFYNNEISEKSEIFDDQFSVERPDGSNFTLKIRSTKLEDSAMYFCASRGTDEQYFGPGTRLTVT.

This clonotype was detected a few times. The V call is TRBV20-1, the J call TRBJ2-3; D is uncertain. This CDR3 comprises 12 residues. Trimming removed 6 bases from V and 4 bases from J, with 11 bases in between. Germline CDR1 DFQATT, CDR2 SNEGSKA (reference sequence). Here the CDR3 reads CSARRSSDTQYF. CDR3 coding DNA: TGCAGTGCACGGCGGAGTTCAGATACGCAGTATTTT.

This clonotype has ten or more counts. This chain uses TRBV2 with TRBJ1-1, with D maybe TRBD1 (5 bases). The V end was cut by 4 bases, the J end by 7 bases, with 13 bases between. This CDR3 is built from 13 residues. CDR1 and CDR2 from the germline V gene are SNHLY and FYNNEI. CDR3 residues: CASSGGPSLEAFF. The CDR3 DNA reads as TGTGCCAGCAGTGGGGGACCGTCTCTTGAAGCTTTCTTT.

V and J are TRBV7-2 and TRBJ2-1; D remains unclear. Germline lookup yields CDR1 SGHTA and CDR2 FQGNSA. CDR3 length: 13 amino acids. Trimming removed 5 bases from V and 2 bases from J, with 7 bases in between. CDR3 amino acids: CASSLSTYNEQFF. The DNA of the CDR3 is TGTGCCAGCAGCCTCTCCACCTACAATGAGCAGTTCTTC.

This clonotype has ten or more counts. The chain uses TRBV12-3 or TRBV12-4 and TRBJ1-5; a weak D match, TRBD1 (6 bases). V was pared by 2 bases and J by 0 bases, with 11 bases between. The CDR3 spans 16 residues. The CDR3 nucleotides read TGTGCCAGCAGTTTACAGGGAGGGGGTAGCAATCAGCCCCAGCATTTT. As protein: CASSLQGGGSNQPQHF.

This CDR3 reads CASSYGTGKADTQYF. The CDR3 DNA follows: TGTGCCAGCAGTTACGGGACAGGGAAGGCAGATACGCAGTATTTT. The J gene is TRBJ2-3, the V gene TRBV6-5, with 9 positions matching TRBD1. The CDR3 length is 15 residues. Germline values: CDR1 MNHEY, CDR2 SVGAGI. J lost 4 bases, V lost 2 bases, and 4 bases had no gene match.

CDR3 in amino acids: CASSYSRDTPEAFF. The DNA of the CDR3 is TGTGCCAGCAGTTACTCCCGGGACACCCCTGAAGCTTTCTTT. V and J are TRBV6-2 or TRBV6-3 and TRBJ1-1; D might be TRBD1 (6 bases). Trimming removed 0 bases at V and 6 bases at J, with 11 bases between. The CDR3 is 14 amino acids. Germline assignment: CDR1 MNHEY and CDR2 SVGEGT.

This clonotype was seen only a few times. The V and J genes are TRBV18 and TRBJ1-5; possibly TRBD1 for D (6 bases). V lost 5 bases, J lost 0 bases, and 11 bases lay in between. This CDR3 is built from 15 residues. Germline CDR1 KGHSH, CDR2 LQKENI. CDR3 region: CASSSDRNSNQPQHF. For the CDR3, the DNA is TGTGCCAGCTCATCTGACAGGAATAGCAATCAGCCCCAGCATTTT.

The table lists this clonotype with many counts. This rearrangement joins TRBV29-1 to TRBJ1-1; a possible D gene is TRBD1 (6 bases). The CDR3 is 9 amino acids. The V gene lost 6 bases and the J gene lost 12 bases, with 11 bases spanning the gap. CDR1 SQVTM and CDR2 ANQGSEA come from the germline V gene. The CDR3 DNA reads as TGCAGCGTCGGACAGAAAACTTTCTTT. Translating it yields CSVGQKTFF.

This clonotype was recorded many times. The chain joins TRBV14 to TRBJ1-2; 7 bases fit TRBD1. The CDR3 runs 13 residues. The V and J ends lost 4 bases and 6 bases, in that order; junction bases with no gene match: 5. The V gene's germline CDR1 is SGHDN and CDR2 FVKESK. CDR3 bases: TGTGCCAGCAGCCTCCGCACAGGGGATGGCTACACCTTC. This gives the protein CASSLRTGDGYTF.